A single sample is the source of the 14 T cell receptor beta chains below, sequenced in a study of persistence of HIV-infected CD4 T cells (dated by TCRdb to 2019 to 2021). The immunoSEQ hsTCRB assay version 4, run in survey mode, was used to sequence TCRbeta repertoires from genomic DNA. The table comes from immuneACCESS by way of TCRdb, which keeps in-frame sequences with V and J called. Part of the clones is missing from these tables; in studies checked, under half for an unresolved V gene and the rest for unknown reasons. The table for this sample lists roughly 34,000 clones; roughly 82% of them were counted only once. The ten largest clonotypes hold nearly 6.5% of the sample. The treatment or condition label, read with the paper, signifies: suppressive antiretroviral therapy. Cells were stimulated with lysates of CMV-infected fibroblasts at roughly 10 ug/mL. Memory CD4+ T cells that did not respond, being CD40L-negative, CD69-negative and CD45RO-high, were sorted as memory populations depleted of antigen-responding cells.

No antigen is known for these receptors. The material was CD4+ T cells sorted from PBMCs after 18-hour stimulation, obtained from a patient who received antiretroviral therapy. The meaning of the sample's cell subset or site label: CD40L-CD69- CD45RO-high memory CD4 T cells not responding to CMV lysate. Source of these receptors: an adult woman with HIV who was CMV-seropositive.

The chain links TRBV24-1 to TRBJ1-1; TRBD1 agrees at 9 bases. The ends lost 4 bases at V and 10 bases at J; junction bases unmatched: 9. CDR1 and CDR2 from the germline V gene are KGHDR and SFDVKD. The CDR3 sequence is 14 residues long. CDR3: CATSDRTGGMGAFF. The DNA of the CDR3 is TGTGCCACCAGTGACCGAACAGGGGGCATGGGAGCTTTCTTT.

This chain uses TRBV18 with TRBJ1-1; D is ambiguous. This CDR3 spans 13 amino acids. Germline V lookup: CDR1 KGHSH, CDR2 LQKENI. V was clipped by 5 bases and J by 2 bases, with 9 bases between them. The CDR3 region is CASSFDGNTEAFF. The CDR3 coding sequence is TGTGCCAGCTCATTCGACGGAAACACTGAAGCTTTCTTT.

This clone was seen only once. The V gene is TRBV6-5, the J gene TRBJ1-5; TRBD1 is a possible D gene (5 bases). The germline V gene has CDR1 MNHEY and CDR2 SVGAGI. The CDR3 covers 15 residues. V lost 7 bases and J lost 2, with 15 bases in between. CDR3 sequence (DNA): TGTGCCAGCAAACAAACAGGATCGGGCAATCAGCCCCAGCATTTT. It encodes CASKQTGSGNQPQHF.

CDR3: CASSLAEGFGNTEAFF. The CDR3 DNA reads TGCGCCAGCAGCTTGGCCGAAGGTTTTGGGAACACTGAAGCTTTCTTT. The chain employs TRBV5-1 and TRBJ1-1; D call uncertain. Germline CDR1 SGHRS, CDR2 YFSETQ. CDR3 length equals 16 residues. The V end lost 0 bases, the J end lost 1 base, and 13 bases lay between the germline ends.

CDR3 protein: CASSLSQGPTYYGYTF. In DNA form, the CDR3 reads TGCGCCAGCAGCCTCTCCCAGGGACCCACCTACTATGGCTACACCTTC. The gene calls are TRBV4-3 and TRBJ1-2, with TRBD1 as a possible D gene (5 bases). Germline V gives CDR1 LGHNA, CDR2 YSLEER. The CDR3 runs 16 residues. The ends were cut back, 4 bases at V and 3 bases at J, with 18 bases in the middle.

This chain links TRBV6-6 with TRBJ2-2; no clear D. CDR3 length: 14 residues. Germline CDR1 MNHNY, CDR2 SVGAGI (reference sequence). With 2 bases removed from V and 2 bases from J, the gap between germline ends came to 6 bases. CDR3 nucleotide sequence: TGTGCCAGCAGTTACGGGGATAACACCGGGGAGCTGTTTTTT. It is translated as CASSYGDNTGELFF.

CDR3 residues: CATIRGGSSNQPQHF. The CDR3 region has the DNA TGTGCCACCATAAGGGGGGGCTCTAGCAATCAGCCCCAGCATTTT. The V and J genes are TRBV28 and TRBJ1-5, with TRBD1 as a possible D gene (6 bases). Germline CDR1 reads MDHEN; CDR2 reads SYDVKM. CDR3 length equals 15 residues. The germline V and J ends were trimmed by 10 bases and 0 bases, with 16 bases remaining between them.

The chain employs TRBV6-2 or TRBV6-3 and TRBJ2-2; D possibly corresponds to TRBD1 (6 bases). Germline V gene lookup returns CDR1 MNHEY and CDR2 SVGEGT. CDR3 length equals 14 residues. V gave up 6 bases and J gave up 3 bases, with 11 bases separating them. CDR3 loop: CASSLYRDTGELFF. Written as DNA, the CDR3 is TGTGCCAGCAGCCTATACAGGGACACCGGGGAGCTGTTTTTT.

The CDR3 DNA is TGTGCCAGTAGTCCCCGGACTAGCGGGACTATCTCTGGGGCCAACGTCCTGACTTTC. Protein: CASSPRTSGTISGANVLTF. The V and J genes are TRBV19 and TRBJ2-6; 12 bases are shared with TRBD2. The CDR3 spans 19 residues. CDR1 and CDR2 (germline): LNHDA, SQIVND (reference sequence). V was pared by 5 bases and J by 0 bases, with 8 bases of the junction left unmatched.

V gene TRBV6-6 combines with J gene TRBJ2-7; maybe TRBD1 (6 bases). V was pared by 2 bases and J by 7 bases, with 9 bases between. Per germline, CDR1 MNHNY and CDR2 SVGAGI (reference sequence). The CDR3 consists of 12 residues. CDR3 residues: CASSYNREEQYF. In DNA form, the CDR3 reads TGTGCCAGCAGTTACAACAGGGAAGAGCAGTACTTC.

This clone was counted between two and nine times. The chain uses TRBV23-1 and TRBJ1-1, with 8 bases aligning to TRBD1. TRBV23-1 is an ORF for which the function is uncertain. V lost 7 bases and J lost 3; bases outside the gene matches: 7. The length of the CDR3 is 14 residues. The CDR3 here is CASTLRGPYTEAFF. CDR3 coding DNA: TGCGCCAGCACCCTCAGGGGGCCCTACACTGAAGCTTTCTTT.

This chain joins TRBV10-3 and TRBJ1-1; D possibly corresponds to TRBD1 (5 bases). Trimming took off 3 bases at V and 3 bases at J, with 17 bases between the two ends. CDR1 and CDR2 from the germline V gene are ENHRY and SYGVKD. This CDR3 has 16 residues. CDR3 residues: CAISDQSGGRDTEAFF. The CDR3 DNA reads as TGTGCCATCAGTGACCAGTCGGGGGGAAGGGACACTGAAGCTTTCTTT.

On this clone itself: In the same sample, other DNA sequences code for this CDR3. V gene TRBV5-1 combines with J gene TRBJ2-2; 12 bases line up with TRBD2. CDR1 and CDR2 (germline): SGHRS, YFSETQ. V shed 5 bases, J shed 2 bases, and the junction held 1 base outside the gene matches. The CDR3 runs to 15 residues. The CDR3 bases are TGCGCCAGCAGACTAGCGGGAGGTAACACCGGGGAGCTGTTTTTT. Translation gives CASRLAGGNTGELFF.

The V gene is TRBV7-2, the J gene TRBJ1-2; D unclear. CDR3 length: 13 amino acids. Trimming took off 5 bases at V and 4 bases at J, with 11 bases between the two ends. Germline V gene data show CDR1 as SGHTA and CDR2 as FQGNSA. The CDR3, as DNA: TGTGCCAGCAGCAAGGATGCTTCCTATGGCTACACCTTC. Protein: CASSKDASYGYTF.